Shown below are 32 T cell receptor beta chains from a single sample sequenced in a study of blood T cells in healthy people across ages (dated by TCRdb to 2014 to 2015). Libraries were constructed by 5' RACE. The instrument given in TCRdb is Illumina HiSeq 2500. A second roughly 7 to 11 cycle PCR used a sample-barcoded 5' primer and a J-beta primer mix. The public sequencing data were trimmed at Q25 with fastp and processed into clonotypes with MiXCR by TCRdb, which kept only in-frame beta chains. Records with the same CDR3 protein are collapsed into one entry carrying the most frequent genes and DNA. The sample contains over a million distinct CDR3 sequences, approximately 59% of them found a single time. The top ten clonotypes cover 5.5% to 8% of the sample. Sequenced input: blood. These receptors were obtained from a man in his late teens or twenties in good health.

The J gene is TRBJ2-3, the V gene TRBV5-1; D ambiguous. Germline CDR1 and CDR2: SGHRS and YFSETQ. The CDR3 is 14 residues long. V lost 5 bases and J lost 4, with 14 bases in between. The CDR3 DNA sequence: TGCGCCAGCAGGACGGAGTCTATACCAGATACGCAGTATTTT. Its translation is CASRTESIPDTQYF.

This clonotype was detected only once. V and J are TRBV12-3 or TRBV12-4 and TRBJ2-2, with D maybe TRBD2 (5 bases). The CDR3 runs 15 residues. V was shortened by 5 bases and J by 3 bases, with 13 bases between the two germline ends. For the CDR3, the DNA is TGTGCCAGCAGTCCGGACTCTGACCACACCGGGGAGCTGTTTTTT. It encodes CASSPDSDHTGELFF.

The chain employs TRBV6-1 and TRBJ1-2, with D perhaps TRBD1 (5 bases). Between the trimmed V and J ends, which lost 2 bases and 5 bases, there was a span of 15 bases. Germline V lookup: CDR1 MNHNS, CDR2 SASEGT. The CDR3 is 15 residues long. This CDR3 reads CASSEPGGSGYGYTF. In nucleotides, the CDR3 is TGTGCCAGCAGTGAACCTGGGGGAAGTGGATATGGCTACACCTTC.

This clonotype was seen more than once but under ten times. V gene TRBV5-6 combines with J gene TRBJ2-1, with D tentatively TRBD2 (5 bases). The CDR3 totals 13 residues. V gave up 3 bases and J gave up 10 bases, with 14 bases separating them. The germline CDR1 and CDR2 sequences are SGHDT and YYEEEE. CDR3 sequence: CASSYLGLPEQFF. DNA for the CDR3: TGTGCCAGCAGCTACCTAGGACTCCCGGAGCAGTTCTTC.

V usage is TRBV27 and J usage is TRBJ1-2, with D possibly TRBD1 on 5 matching bases. This CDR3 is 16 amino acids long. CDR1 is MNHEY, CDR2 SMNVEV, per germline (reference sequence). Trimming took 2 bases from V and 0 from J, leaving 13 bases between them. CDR3 amino acids: CASSLIGAETNYGYTF. The CDR3 nucleotides are TGTGCCAGCAGTTTAATTGGGGCGGAGACTAACTATGGCTACACCTTC.

J is TRBJ1-1 and V is TRBV21-1. TRBV21-1 has pseudogene status. This CDR3 has 16 amino acids. The CDR3 region is CASSKFIDSMNTEAFF. CDR3 in DNA: TGTGCCAGCAGCAAATTCATCGACTCAATGAACACTGAAGCTTTCTTT.

The chain joins TRBV6-2 or TRBV6-3 to TRBJ1-1, with a tentative D call TRBD1 (5 bases). The CDR3 runs 16 residues. CDR1 is MNHEY, CDR2 SVGEGT, per germline. Trimming pared 4 bases from V and 1 base from J, leaving 16 bases between. The CDR3 region has the DNA TGTGCCAGCAGTTCCGCCGGAGGGGACCAGAACACTGAAGCTTTCTTT. Translation: CASSSAGGDQNTEAFF.

This rearrangement joins TRBV20-1 to TRBJ2-1; 7 nucleotides line up with TRBD1. The CDR3 totals 15 residues. The V and J ends lost 5 bases and 9 bases, in that order; junction bases with no gene match: 16. The germline CDR1 and CDR2 sequences are DFQATT and SNEGSKA (reference sequence). In nucleotides, the CDR3 is TGCAGTGCTGTTAACTCGGGACAGTCCTACGGTGAGCAGTTCTTC. Translated, it gives CSAVNSGQSYGEQFF.

The CDR3 DNA reads as TGTGCCAGCAGCTCCAACCGGGACATCTCATACAATGAGCAGTTCTTC. Its protein product is CASSSNRDISYNEQFF. The rearrangement joins TRBV7-9 to TRBJ2-1; tentative D call: TRBD1 (6 bases). V lost 4 bases and J lost 4, with 17 bases in between. This CDR3 has 16 amino acids. Germline loops: CDR1 SEHNR, CDR2 FQNEAQ (reference sequence).

CDR3 nucleotide sequence: TGCGCCAGCAGCCTCTATCCGGGACTAGCGGACTACAATGAGCAGTTCTTC. It is translated as CASSLYPGLADYNEQFF. The chain has TRBV4-1 and TRBJ2-1, with 11 bases lining up with TRBD2. The CDR3 contains 17 residues. From germline, CDR1 is MGHRA and CDR2 YSYEKL. The J segment lost 3 bases and the V segment lost 4 bases, leaving 8 bases of the junction unmatched.

This clonotype was seen many times. One junction end does not reproduce the germline sequence, and a read error may be involved. This rearrangement joins TRBV5-1 to TRBJ2-5; TRBD1 agrees at 7 bases. CDR1 SGHRS and CDR2 YFSETQ come from the germline V gene. CDR3 length equals 14 residues. This CDR3 reads CASSLQTGQETQYF. The CDR3 nucleotides read TGTGCCAGCAGTCTCCAGACAGGGCAAGAGACCCAGTACTTC.

V and J are TRBV11-3 and TRBJ2-1; 11 positions agree with TRBD2. The CDR3 has 20 residues. After removal of 7 bases from V and 2 bases from J, the junction contained 19 bases not matched to a gene. Germline CDR1 reads SGHNT; CDR2 reads YENEEA. CDR3 residues: CASTFGAGTSGRPTYNEQFF. The CDR3 nucleotides read TGTGCCAGCACCTTTGGCGCAGGGACTAGCGGACGACCGACCTACAATGAGCAGTTCTTC.

The chain recombines TRBV7-9 with TRBJ1-1; D unclear. The CDR3 is 11 amino acids. Germline V CDR1 and CDR2: SEHNR, FQNEAQ (reference sequence). With 3 bases removed from V and 12 bases from J, the gap between germline ends came to 11 bases. In DNA form, the CDR3 reads TGTGCCAGCAGCTTTTCCGGTCAAACTTTCTTT. Protein product: CASSFSGQTFF.

The chain links TRBV7-8 to TRBJ2-4; D not certain. CDR1 and CDR2 (germline): SGHVS, FQNEAQ. The CDR3 runs 15 residues. Trimming pared 2 bases from V and 8 bases from J, leaving 16 bases between. The CDR3 is CASSLKPEGWDIQYF. Written as DNA, the CDR3 is TGTGCCAGCAGCTTAAAGCCGGAAGGTTGGGACATTCAGTACTTC. Full variable domain (outside the CDR3, taken from reference TRBV7-8 and TRBJ2-4): GAGVSQSPRYKVAKRGQDVALRCDPISGHVSLFWYQQALGQGPEFLTYFQNEAQLDKSGLPSDRFFAERPEGSVSTLKIQRTQQEDSAVYLCASSLKPEGWDIQYFGAGTRLSVL.

CDR3 in DNA: TGCAGTGCTAGAGATTCAATAGCCCGGTACAATGAGCAGTTCTTC. Translated, it gives CSARDSIARYNEQFF. The rearrangement joins TRBV20-1 to TRBJ2-1; D unclear. This CDR3 region has 15 residues. The germline V gene has CDR1 DFQATT and CDR2 SNEGSKA (reference sequence). V lost 0 bases, J lost 4 bases, and 13 bases lay in between.

The chain joins TRBV3-1 to TRBJ1-6; tentatively, D is TRBD1 (5 bases). The germline V and J ends were trimmed by 8 bases and 5 bases, with 7 bases remaining between them. The germline gives CDR1 LGHDT, CDR2 YNNKEL (reference sequence). CDR3 length equals 12 residues. The CDR3, as DNA: TGTGCCAGCGACAGTAATAATTCACCCCTCCACTTT. Its translation: CASDSNNSPLHF.

J is TRBJ2-5 and V is TRBV9, with D unresolved. With 0 bases removed from V and 8 bases from J, the gap between germline ends came to 11 bases. The length of the CDR3 is 13 residues. From germline, CDR1 is SGDLS and CDR2 YYNGEE. CDR3 DNA: TGTGCCAGCAGCGTAGACGGTCAGCGAACCCAGTACTTC. Its protein is CASSVDGQRTQYF.

The chain couples TRBV12-5 to TRBJ2-5, with a possible D match to TRBD2 (6 bases). The CDR3 is 16 amino acids. The germline gives CDR1 LGHNT, CDR2 FRNRAP. The germline V and J ends were trimmed by 3 bases and 1 base, with 15 bases remaining between them. The CDR3 DNA is TGTGCTAGTGGTTTTACGGAAGCGGGCCTCCAAGAGACCCAGTACTTC. It translates to CASGFTEAGLQETQYF.

In its sample, this clonotype was seen a few times. This chain joins TRBV7-9 and TRBJ2-3; 10 bases map to TRBD2. This CDR3 region has 14 residues. V was clipped by 6 bases and J by 2 bases; unmatched bases: 2. The germline CDR1 and CDR2 sequences are SEHNR and FQNEAQ (reference sequence). CDR3 amino acids: CASRTSGNTDTQYF. The CDR3 DNA follows: TGTGCCAGCAGAACTAGCGGGAACACAGATACGCAGTATTTT.

The table lists this clonotype with a few counts. J is TRBJ2-1 and V is TRBV29-1, with D tentatively TRBD1 (6 bases). Deletions cut 4 bases from V and 9 bases from J, with 10 bases between. The CDR3 extends over 11 amino acids. From germline, CDR1 is SQVTM and CDR2 ANQGSEA. The CDR3 nucleotides are TGCAGCGTTGTTACAGGGAGTGAGCAGTTCTTC. Protein: CSVVTGSEQFF.

The rearrangement joins TRBV29-1 to TRBJ2-7; D tentatively fits TRBD1 or TRBD2 (5 bases each). Between the trimmed V and J ends, which lost 6 bases and 7 bases, there was a span of 16 bases. CDR1 and CDR2 (germline): SQVTM, ANQGSEA. The CDR3 extends over 12 amino acids. DNA of the CDR3: TGCAGCGTCCAGGGTTACGAGGGAGAGCAGTACTTC. Protein product: CSVQGYEGEQYF.

The genes are TRBV5-1 and TRBJ1-2, with D maybe TRBD1 (6 bases). The CDR3 spans 14 residues. CDR1 is SGHRS and CDR2 is YFSETQ in the germline V gene. The V end was cut by 2 bases, the J end by 11 bases, with 19 bases between. The CDR3: CASSLLDSSIGYTF. CDR3 nucleotides: TGCGCCAGCAGCTTACTGGACAGTTCTATCGGGTACACCTTC. Full variable domain (outside the CDR3, taken from reference TRBV5-1 and TRBJ1-2): KAGVTQTPRYLIKTRGQQVTLSCSPISGHRSVSWYQQTPGQGLQFLFEYFSETQRNKGNFPGRFSGRQFSNSRSEMNVSTLELGDSALYLCASSLLDSSIGYTFGSGTRLTVV.

V gene TRBV15 combines with J gene TRBJ2-4; the D is unclear. Germline assignment: CDR1 LNHNV and CDR2 YYDKDF (reference sequence). The CDR3 extends over 15 amino acids. V lost 4 bases, J lost 2 bases, and 12 bases lay in between. CDR3 in amino acids: CATSIPAQSKNIQYF. DNA for the CDR3: TGTGCCACCAGCATACCCGCACAGTCCAAAAACATTCAGTACTTC. The full variable domain, with the rest looked up from reference TRBV15 and TRBJ2-4, is DAMVIQNPRYQVTQFGKPVTLSCSQTLNHNVMYWYQQKSSQAPKLLFHYYDKDFNNEADTPDNFQSRRPNTSFCFLDIRSPGLGDTAMYLCATSIPAQSKNIQYFGAGTRLSVL.

The chain joins TRBV3-1 to TRBJ2-5, with TRBD1 as a possible D gene (6 bases). V was pared by 2 bases and J by 5 bases, with 21 bases between. CDR1 and CDR2 from the germline V gene are LGHDT and YNNKEL (reference sequence). The CDR3 extends over 17 amino acids. The CDR3 loop reads CASSQTPESSRGETQYF. DNA for the CDR3: TGTGCCAGCAGCCAAACACCCGAGAGTTCTAGGGGGGAGACCCAGTACTTC.

This clonotype was counted a few times. The chain has TRBV4-2 and TRBJ2-7; the match to TRBD2 covers 11 bases. Per the germline V gene, CDR1 is LGHNA and CDR2 is YNFKEQ. CDR3 size: 16 residues. V lost 0 bases and J lost 5; bases outside the gene matches: 6. CDR3 sequence: CASSQEGTTSGNEQYF. CDR3 sequence (DNA): TGTGCCAGCAGCCAAGAAGGTACGACTAGCGGGAACGAGCAGTACTTC.

To note about this clonotype: One junction end does not reproduce the germline sequence, and a read error may be involved. J is TRBJ2-3 and V is TRBV20-1; no firm D call. The CDR3 runs to 15 residues. Germline assignment: CDR1 DFQATT and CDR2 SNEGSKA (reference sequence). The CDR3 DNA sequence: TGCGGTGCCCGAAATACTATTTTCAGCACAGATACGCAGTATTTT. It is translated as CGARNTIFSTDTQYF.

The chain has TRBV15 and TRBJ2-7; perhaps D is TRBD1 or TRBD2 (5 bases each). Germline V CDR1 and CDR2: LNHNV, YYDKDF (reference sequence). Trimming took 1 base from V and 6 from J, leaving 22 bases between them. The CDR3 covers 17 residues. The CDR3 coding sequence is TGTGCCACCAGCAGAGGGTCGTGGGTTCGGGGCGAAAGCGAGCAGTACTTC. Amino acid sequence: CATSRGSWVRGESEQYF.

This clonotype was picked up a small number of times. CDR3 in amino acids: CASSGGHLNTEAFF. The CDR3 nucleotides are TGTGCCAGCAGCGGCGGACACTTGAACACTGAAGCTTTCTTT. The chain employs TRBV9 and TRBJ1-1; possible D gene TRBD1, 5 bases. Germline V gives CDR1 SGDLS, CDR2 YYNGEE. Trimming stripped 3 bases from V and 0 bases from J, with 9 bases between. CDR3 length: 14 amino acids. The entire variable domain, with the rest obtained from reference TRBV9 and TRBJ1-1, is as follows: DSGVTQTPKHLITATGQRVTLRCSPRSGDLSVYWYQQSLDQGLQFLIQYYNGEERAKGNILERFSAQQFPDLHSELNLSSLELGDSALYFCASSGGHLNTEAFFGQGTRLTVV.

This clonotype has a handful of counts. The chain recombines TRBV20-1 with TRBJ1-2; D is ambiguous. The CDR3 extends over 9 amino acids. CDR1 is DFQATT, CDR2 SNEGSKA, per germline (reference sequence). V shed 6 bases and J shed 8 bases, with 7 bases lying between them. The CDR3 protein is CSAGSGYTF. As DNA, the CDR3 is TGCAGTGCCGGGTCAGGCTACACCTTC.

This chain joins TRBV27 and TRBJ2-7; 8 bases agree with TRBD2. The CDR3 totals 15 residues. Germline V CDR1 and CDR2: MNHEY, SMNVEV (reference sequence). Trimming removed 5 bases from V and 0 bases from J; junction bases left unmatched: 6. CDR3 loop: CASSAGLALSYEQYF. The CDR3 DNA reads as TGTGCCAGCAGTGCAGGACTAGCACTCTCCTACGAGCAGTACTTC.

The chain is built from TRBV7-9 and TRBJ2-7; the match to TRBD2 covers 8 bases. The junction had 5 bases not matched to a gene; V was cut back by 0 bases and J by 4 bases. This CDR3 has 15 amino acids. From germline, CDR1 is SEHNR and CDR2 FQNEAQ (reference sequence). CDR3 sequence reads: CASSLAPGLGYEQYF. The CDR3 DNA is TGTGCCAGCAGCTTAGCACCGGGACTAGGGTACGAGCAGTACTTC.

This clonotype was detected a few times. For the CDR3, the DNA is TGTGCCAGCAGCTTACAGCGGGGAGCCAGCACAGATACGCAGTATTTT. Amino acid sequence: CASSLQRGASTDTQYF. This chain uses TRBV7-2 with TRBJ2-3, with 7 bases fitting TRBD2. Germline CDR1 reads SGHTA; CDR2 reads FQGNSA. This CDR3 has 16 amino acids. V gave up 2 bases and J gave up 0 bases; unmatched junction bases: 5. Together with reference TRBV7-2 and TRBJ2-3, the CDR3 gives the full variable domain: GAGVSQSPSNKVTEKGKDVELRCDPISGHTALYWYRQSLGQGLEFLIYFQGNSAPDKSGLPSDRFSAERTGGSVSTLTIQRTQQEDSAVYLCASSLQRGASTDTQYFGPGTRLTVL.